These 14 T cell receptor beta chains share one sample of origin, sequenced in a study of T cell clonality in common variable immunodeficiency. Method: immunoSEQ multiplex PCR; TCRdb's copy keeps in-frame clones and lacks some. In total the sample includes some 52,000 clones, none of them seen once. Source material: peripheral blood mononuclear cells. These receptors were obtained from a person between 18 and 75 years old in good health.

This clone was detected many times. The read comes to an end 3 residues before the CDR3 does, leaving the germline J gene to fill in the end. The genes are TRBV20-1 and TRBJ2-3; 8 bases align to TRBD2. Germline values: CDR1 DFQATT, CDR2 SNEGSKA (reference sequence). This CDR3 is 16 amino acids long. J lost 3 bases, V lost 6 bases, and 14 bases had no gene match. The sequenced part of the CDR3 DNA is TGCAGTGCCCATAACCCCCGGGAGGGGAAGACAGATACG. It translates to CSAHNPREGKTDT. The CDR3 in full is CSAHNPREGKTDTQYF.

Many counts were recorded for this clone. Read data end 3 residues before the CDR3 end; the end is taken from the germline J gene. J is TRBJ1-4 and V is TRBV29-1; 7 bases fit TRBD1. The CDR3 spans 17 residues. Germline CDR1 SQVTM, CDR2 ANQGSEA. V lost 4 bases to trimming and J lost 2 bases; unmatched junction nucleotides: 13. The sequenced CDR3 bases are TGCAGCGTTGCCGAGACAGGGTCAAGGAGGACTAATGAAAAA. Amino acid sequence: CSVAETGSRRTNEK. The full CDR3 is CSVAETGSRRTNEKLFF.

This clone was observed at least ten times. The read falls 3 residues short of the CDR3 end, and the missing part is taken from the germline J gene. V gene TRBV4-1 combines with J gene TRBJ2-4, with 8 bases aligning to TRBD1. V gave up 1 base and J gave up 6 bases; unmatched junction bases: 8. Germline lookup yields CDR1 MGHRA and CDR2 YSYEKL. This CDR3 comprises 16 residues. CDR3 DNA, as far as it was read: TGCGCCAGCAGCCAAGCACGCGGACAGGGCGCAAACATT. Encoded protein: CASSQARGQGANI. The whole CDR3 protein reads CASSQARGQGANIQYF.

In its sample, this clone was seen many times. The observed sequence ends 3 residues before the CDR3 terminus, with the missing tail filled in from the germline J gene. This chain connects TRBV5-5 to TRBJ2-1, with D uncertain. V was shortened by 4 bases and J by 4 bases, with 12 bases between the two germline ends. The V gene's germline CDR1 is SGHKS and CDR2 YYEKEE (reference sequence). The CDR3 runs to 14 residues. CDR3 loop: CASSPYPQYNEQFF. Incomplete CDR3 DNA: TGTGCCAGCAGCCCTTATCCACAGTACAATGAG.

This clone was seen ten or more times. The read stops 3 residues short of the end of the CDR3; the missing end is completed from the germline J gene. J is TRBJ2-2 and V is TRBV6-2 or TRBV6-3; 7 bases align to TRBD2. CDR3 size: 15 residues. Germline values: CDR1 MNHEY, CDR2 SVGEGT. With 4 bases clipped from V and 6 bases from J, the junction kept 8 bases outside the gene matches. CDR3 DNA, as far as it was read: TGTGCCAGCAGTTCGGGGGGAAATGGGGCCGGGGAG. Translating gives CASSSGGNGAGE. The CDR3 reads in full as CASSSGGNGAGELFF.

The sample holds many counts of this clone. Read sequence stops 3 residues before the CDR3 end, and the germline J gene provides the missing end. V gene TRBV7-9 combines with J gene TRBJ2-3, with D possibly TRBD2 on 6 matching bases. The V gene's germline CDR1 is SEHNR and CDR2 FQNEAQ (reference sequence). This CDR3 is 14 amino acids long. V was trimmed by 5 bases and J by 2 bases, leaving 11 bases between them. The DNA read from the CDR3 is TGTGCCAGCAGCCCCGCGGGATTCACAGATACG. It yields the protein CASSPAGFTDT. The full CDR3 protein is CASSPAGFTDTQYF.

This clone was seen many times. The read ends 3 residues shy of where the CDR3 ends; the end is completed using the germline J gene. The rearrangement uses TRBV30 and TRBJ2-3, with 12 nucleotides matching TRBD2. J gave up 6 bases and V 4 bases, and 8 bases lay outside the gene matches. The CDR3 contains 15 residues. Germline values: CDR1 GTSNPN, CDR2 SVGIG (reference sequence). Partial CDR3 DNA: TGTGCCTGGACCGCTAGCGGGAGGGCCGCGGATACG. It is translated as CAWTASGRAADT. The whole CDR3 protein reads CAWTASGRAADTQYF. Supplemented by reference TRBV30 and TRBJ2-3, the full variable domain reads SQTIHQWPATLVQPVGSPLSLECTVEGTSNPNLYWYRQAAGRGLQLLFYSVGIGQISSEVPQNLSASRPQDRQFILSSKKLLLSDSGFYLCAWTASGRAADTQYFGPGTRLTVL.

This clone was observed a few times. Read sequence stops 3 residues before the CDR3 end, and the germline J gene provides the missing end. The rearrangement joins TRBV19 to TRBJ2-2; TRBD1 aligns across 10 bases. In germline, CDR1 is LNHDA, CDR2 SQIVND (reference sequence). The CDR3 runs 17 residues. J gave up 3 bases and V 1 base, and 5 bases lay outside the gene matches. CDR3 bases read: TGTGCCAGTAGTATAGGGACAGGGGGAATAGACACCGGGGAG. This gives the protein CASSIGTGGIDTGE. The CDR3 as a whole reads CASSIGTGGIDTGELFF.

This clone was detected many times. CDR3 bases read: TGTGCCAGCAGCCAAGTGGTAGCGGGAGCGGTTGAG. Translating gives CASSQVVAGAVE. The CDR3, in full, reads CASSQVVAGAVEQFF. V gene TRBV4-2 combines with J gene TRBJ2-1; 9 nucleotides align to TRBD2. The CDR3 goes on 3 residues after the read ends, and that part is filled in from the germline J gene. With V trimmed by 1 base and J by 9 bases, 7 bases remained unmatched. From germline, CDR1 is LGHNA and CDR2 YNFKEQ. This CDR3 comprises 15 residues.

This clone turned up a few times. The sequenced part of the CDR3 DNA is TGTGCCAGCCAACAGGGGGGGCCATACGAG. Protein sequence: CASQQGGPYE. The entire CDR3 protein reads CASQQGGPYEQYF. The chain links TRBV2 to TRBJ2-7; tentatively, D is TRBD1 (8 bases). The CDR3 extends 3 residues past the end of the read, so its final part is completed from the germline J gene. Germline V gene data show CDR1 as SNHLY and CDR2 as FYNNEI. Trimming cost V 8 bases and J 4 bases, with 15 bases left between them. The CDR3 consists of 13 residues.

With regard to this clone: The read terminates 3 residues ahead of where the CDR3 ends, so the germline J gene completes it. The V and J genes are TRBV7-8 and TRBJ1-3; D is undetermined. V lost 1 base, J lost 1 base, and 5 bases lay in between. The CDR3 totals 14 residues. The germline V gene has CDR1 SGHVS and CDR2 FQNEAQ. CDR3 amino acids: CASSLVGSGNTIYF. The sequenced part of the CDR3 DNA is TGTGCCAGCAGCTTAGTCGGGTCTGGAAACACC.

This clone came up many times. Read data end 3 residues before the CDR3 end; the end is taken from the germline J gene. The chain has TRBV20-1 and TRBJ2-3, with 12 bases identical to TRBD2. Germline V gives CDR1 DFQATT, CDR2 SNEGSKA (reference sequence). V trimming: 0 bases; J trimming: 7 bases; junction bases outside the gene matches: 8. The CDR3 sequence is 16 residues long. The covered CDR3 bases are TGCAGTGCTAGAGATCGGGAGACTAGCGGGAGCAATACG. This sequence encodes CSARDRETSGSNT. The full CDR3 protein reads CSARDRETSGSNTQYF.

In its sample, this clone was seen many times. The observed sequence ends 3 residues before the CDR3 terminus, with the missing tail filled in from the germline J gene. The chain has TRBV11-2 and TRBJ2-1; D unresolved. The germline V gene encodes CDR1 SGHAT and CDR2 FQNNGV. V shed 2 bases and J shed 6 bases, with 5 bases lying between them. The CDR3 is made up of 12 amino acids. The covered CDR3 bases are TGTGCCAGCAGCTTAAGCGCCAATGAG. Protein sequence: CASSLSANE. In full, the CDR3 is CASSLSANEQFF. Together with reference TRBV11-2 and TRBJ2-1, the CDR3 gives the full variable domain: EAGVAQSPRYKIIEKRQSVAFWCNPISGHATLYWYQQILGQGPKLLIQFQNNGVVDDSQLPKDRFSAERLKGVDSTLKIQPAKLEDSAVYLCASSLSANEQFFGPGTRLTVL.

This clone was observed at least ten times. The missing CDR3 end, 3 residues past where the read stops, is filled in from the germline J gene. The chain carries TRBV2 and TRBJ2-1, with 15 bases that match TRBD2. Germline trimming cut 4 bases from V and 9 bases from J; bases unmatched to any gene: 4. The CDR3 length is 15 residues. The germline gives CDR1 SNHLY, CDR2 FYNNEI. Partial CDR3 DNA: TGTGCCAGCAGTGGACGGACTAGCGGGAGGGGTGAG. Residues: CASSGRTSGRGE. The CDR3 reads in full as CASSGRTSGRGEQFF.